The 32 T cell receptor beta chains in this list originate from one sample, sequenced in a study of beta chain features in type 1 diabetes. Whole-study findings and limits: In all four CD4+ subsets, TCRB CDR3 length was significantly, moderately reduced in type 1 diabetes.

Their antigens remain unidentified. Expressed TCRB transcripts were sequenced after all isolated RNA was converted to cDNA. Data came from immunoSEQ multiplex PCR; TCRdb stores just in-frame clones and leaves some out. The profile shows under 850,000 clones, 13% of them singletons. Sample: naive CD4+ T cells from blood. These receptors were collected from a man aged 18-30 years with type 1 diabetes.

V and J are TRBV6-5 and TRBJ1-1; no reliable D call. The V end was cut by 6 bases, the J end by 1 base, with 12 bases between. This CDR3 has 14 residues. CDR1 is MNHEY, CDR2 SVGAGI, per germline. CDR3 loop: CASSRSEENTEAFF. The CDR3 nucleotides are TGTGCCAGCAGCCGCAGTGAGGAGAACACTGAAGCTTTCTTT.

This clone was detected a few times. The J gene is TRBJ2-5, the V gene TRBV5-5, with D maybe TRBD2 (5 bases). With 2 bases removed from V and 5 bases from J, the gap between germline ends came to 13 bases. This CDR3 has 14 residues. Germline-derived CDR1 and CDR2 are SGHKS and YYEKEE (reference sequence). CDR3 amino acids: CASSFDTRRETQYF. For the CDR3, the DNA is TGTGCCAGCAGCTTTGACACCCGGAGGGAGACCCAGTACTTC.

J is TRBJ1-2 and V is TRBV4-1, with TRBD1 identical over 7 bases. Looked up from germline, CDR1 is MGHRA and CDR2 is YSYEKL. CDR3 length: 14 residues. With V trimmed by 0 bases and J by 4 bases, 2 bases remained unmatched. CDR3 coding DNA: TGCGCCAGCAGCCAAGAACAGGGGCTCTATGGCTACACCTTC. Amino acids: CASSQEQGLYGYTF.

This clone has just a few counts. V and J are TRBV4-2 and TRBJ1-1, with D possibly TRBD1 on 5 matching bases. Germline assignment: CDR1 LGHNA and CDR2 YNFKEQ. CDR3 length equals 14 residues. Trimming shortened V by 0 bases and J by 7 bases, and 12 bases separated the two germline ends. The CDR3 loop is CASSQDSGQGEAFF. The DNA for the CDR3 is TGTGCCAGCAGCCAAGATTCCGGCCAGGGTGAAGCTTTCTTT.

This clone was counted between two and nine times. The chain couples TRBV15 to TRBJ2-5; D not certain. CDR1 LNHNV and CDR2 YYDKDF come from the germline V gene (reference sequence). This CDR3 is 14 amino acids long. The V end lost 0 bases, the J end lost 3 bases, and 8 bases lay between the germline ends. The CDR3 protein is CATSRDITEETQYF. The CDR3 DNA is TGTGCCACCAGCAGAGATATTACAGAAGAGACCCAGTACTTC.

This clone has more than one count but fewer than ten. This chain links TRBV28 with TRBJ2-2; D remains ambiguous. Germline assignment: CDR1 MDHEN and CDR2 SYDVKM. The CDR3 is made up of 16 amino acids. V was pared by 3 bases and J by 0 bases, with 11 bases between. CDR3 residues: CASSLGWPANTGELFF. The CDR3 coding sequence is TGTGCCAGCAGTTTGGGCTGGCCCGCGAACACCGGGGAGCTGTTTTTT.

As concerns this clone: In the same sample, other DNA sequences code for this CDR3. The chain has TRBV14 and TRBJ2-1; 11 nucleotides agree with TRBD2. The trim removed 1 base at V and 3 bases at J, leaving 5 bases unmatched. From germline, CDR1 is SGHDN and CDR2 FVKESK. The CDR3 has 17 amino acids. The CDR3 protein is CASSQGLAGGFYNEQFF. Written as DNA, the CDR3 is TGTGCCAGCAGCCAAGGGCTAGCGGGGGGATTCTACAATGAGCAGTTCTTC.

The gene calls are TRBV7-2 and TRBJ2-3; 10 bases are a match to TRBD2. The CDR3 runs 16 residues. J lost 3 bases, V lost 4 bases, and 7 bases had no gene match. Germline V gene data show CDR1 as SGHTA and CDR2 as FQGNSA. CDR3 coding DNA: TGTGCCAGCAGCTCACCAGCGGGGGGGCGGACAGATACGCAGTATTTT. It encodes CASSSPAGGRTDTQYF.

This clone was seen a few times. The chain couples TRBV28 to TRBJ1-5; TRBD1 aligns across 7 bases. This CDR3 has 14 amino acids. V dropped 3 bases and J dropped 4; count of bases not matched to a gene: 3. Germline-derived CDR1 and CDR2 are MDHEN and SYDVKM. CDR3 sequence: CASSFEQGNQPQHF. DNA for the CDR3: TGTGCCAGCAGTTTCGAACAGGGGAATCAGCCCCAGCATTTT.

This clone was counted between two and nine times. The chain recombines TRBV27 with TRBJ1-5, with D uncertain. Germline lookup yields CDR1 MNHEY and CDR2 SMNVEV (reference sequence). This CDR3 is built from 13 residues. The V gene lost 1 base and the J gene lost 5 bases, with 6 bases spanning the gap. The CDR3 loop is CASSLLQDQPQHF. CDR3 in DNA: TGTGCCAGCAGTTTATTACAAGATCAGCCCCAGCATTTT.

A few counts support this clone. The gene calls are TRBV6-1 and TRBJ1-2; TRBD1 matches 8 bases. V shed 1 base, J shed 6 bases, and the junction held 1 base outside the gene matches. Germline-derived CDR1 and CDR2 are MNHNS and SASEGT. The CDR3 length is 13 residues. The CDR3 here is CASSEGTGNGYTF. DNA of the CDR3: TGTGCCAGCAGTGAAGGGACAGGGAATGGCTACACCTTC.

The chain links TRBV7-6 to TRBJ2-6; 10 nucleotides match TRBD1. Trimming at V came to 4 bases and at J to 2 bases, leaving 2 bases not matched to a gene. From germline, CDR1 is SGHVS and CDR2 FNYEAQ. The CDR3 consists of 16 residues. The CDR3 loop reads CASSSTGGPGANVLTF. The CDR3 region has the DNA TGTGCCAGCAGCTCGACAGGGGGCCCTGGGGCCAACGTCCTGACTTTC.

This clone came up a few times. CDR3: CASSLESGVYEQYF. The CDR3 nucleotides are TGCGCCAGCAGCTTGGAGTCAGGGGTATACGAGCAGTACTTC. The chain links TRBV5-1 to TRBJ2-7, with D possibly TRBD1 on 6 matching bases. There are 14 residues in the CDR3. Germline V gives CDR1 SGHRS, CDR2 YFSETQ. Between the trimmed V and J ends, which lost 0 bases and 4 bases, there was a span of 11 bases. Together with reference TRBV5-1 and TRBJ2-7, the CDR3 gives the full variable domain: KAGVTQTPRYLIKTRGQQVTLSCSPISGHRSVSWYQQTPGQGLQFLFEYFSETQRNKGNFPGRFSGRQFSNSRSEMNVSTLELGDSALYLCASSLESGVYEQYFGPGTRLTVT.

The chain recombines TRBV4-1 with TRBJ2-6; 8 bases match TRBD1. CDR1 and CDR2 (germline): MGHRA, YSYEKL. V lost 4 bases to trimming and J lost 0 bases; unmatched junction nucleotides: 8. This CDR3 has 18 residues. CDR3 DNA: TGCGCCAGCAGCCTCACCGGGACAGGCCTCTCTGGGGCCAACGTCCTGACTTTC. It is translated as CASSLTGTGLSGANVLTF.

This chain links TRBV29-1 with TRBJ2-1, with D perhaps matching TRBD2 (6 bases). Germline assignment: CDR1 SQVTM and CDR2 ANQGSEA. V gave up 7 bases and J gave up 5 bases, with 6 bases separating them. This CDR3 region has 10 residues. CDR3 region: CSAGDNEQFF. The CDR3 DNA follows: TGCAGCGCGGGGGACAATGAGCAGTTCTTC.

V is TRBV30 and J is TRBJ2-7, with D hard to call. V lost 0 bases to trimming and J lost 3 bases, with 12 bases between them. The CDR3 runs 14 residues. Germline lookup yields CDR1 GTSNPN and CDR2 SVGIG (reference sequence). The CDR3 region is CAWSVLDSDYEQYF. The CDR3, as DNA: TGTGCCTGGAGTGTACTGGATAGTGACTACGAGCAGTACTTC.

In its sample, this clone was seen a few times. The chain links TRBV5-6 to TRBJ1-4; D gene ambiguous. This CDR3 is built from 13 residues. Germline V gene lookup returns CDR1 SGHDT and CDR2 YYEEEE. Trimming pared 4 bases from V and 7 bases from J, leaving 11 bases between. The chain's CDR3 is CASSHPPTEKLFF. CDR3 nucleotides: TGTGCCAGCAGCCATCCGCCGACTGAAAAACTGTTTTTT.

This clone came up a few times. The chain is built from TRBV7-8 and TRBJ1-2; 9 bases agree with TRBD1. CDR3 length: 13 amino acids. Germline trimming cut 5 bases from V and 6 bases from J; bases unmatched to any gene: 4. CDR1 is SGHVS and CDR2 is FQNEAQ in the germline V gene. CDR3 nucleotide sequence: TGTGCCAGCAGCCTGGGGACAGGGAATGGCTACACCTTC. Translation: CASSLGTGNGYTF.

The gene calls are TRBV19 and TRBJ2-7; D gene uncertain. V was clipped by 6 bases and J by 5 bases, with 17 bases between them. The germline CDR1 and CDR2 sequences are LNHDA and SQIVND (reference sequence). The CDR3 has 14 amino acids. The CDR3 region is CASSRTVLSDEQYF. CDR3 nucleotide sequence: TGTGCCAGTAGCCGGACGGTCCTCTCTGACGAGCAGTACTTC.

This clone came up once. V usage is TRBV9 and J usage is TRBJ1-3, with D uncertain. The CDR3 runs 16 residues. Germline V gives CDR1 SGDLS, CDR2 YYNGEE. Trimming stripped 3 bases from V and 0 bases from J, with 13 bases between. The CDR3 spells CASSGLGLNSGNTIYF. DNA for the CDR3: TGTGCCAGCAGCGGTTTGGGGTTAAACTCTGGAAACACCATATATTTT.

The table lists this clone with a few counts. V gene TRBV9 combines with J gene TRBJ2-3; 13 nucleotides line up with TRBD2. The V segment lost 2 bases and the J segment 0 bases; nucleotides outside the gene matches: 6. Germline CDR1 SGDLS, CDR2 YYNGEE. This CDR3 region has 18 residues. CDR3: CASSVGTSGDSSTDTQYF. The CDR3 nucleotides are TGTGCCAGCAGCGTCGGGACTAGCGGGGATTCTAGCACAGATACGCAGTATTTT.

This chain's CDR3 is CAWSLDDNSPLHF. The CDR3 DNA follows: TGTGCCTGGAGTTTAGACGATAATTCACCCCTCCACTTT. J is TRBJ1-6 and V is TRBV30, with D hard to call. Looked up from germline, CDR1 is GTSNPN and CDR2 is SVGIG (reference sequence). V dropped 2 bases and J dropped 5 bases, with 7 bases sitting between them. CDR3 length: 13 residues.

This clone was seen more than once but under ten times. This chain connects TRBV6-4 to TRBJ1-2, with D possibly matching TRBD1 (5 bases). The V end was cut by 0 bases, the J end by 2 bases, with 7 bases between. The CDR3 length is 14 residues. From germline, CDR1 is MRHNA and CDR2 SNTAGT. CDR3 coding DNA: TGTGCCAGCAGTGACTCGGGGCAGAACTATGGCTACACCTTC. It encodes CASSDSGQNYGYTF.

The J gene is TRBJ1-5, the V gene TRBV4-2, with a possible D match to TRBD1 (5 bases). Germline CDR1 and CDR2: LGHNA and YNFKEQ. The V and J ends lost 9 bases and 0 bases respectively, with 21 bases between them. This CDR3 spans 17 amino acids. The CDR3 DNA is TGTGCCAGTAACGATGGTCCCGGGGCAAATAGCAATCAGCCCCAGCATTTT. Translating gives CASNDGPGANSNQPQHF.

The J gene is TRBJ1-1, the V gene TRBV25-1; weak D call: TRBD1 (6 bases). CDR3 length equals 15 residues. Germline CDR1 is MGHDK and CDR2 is SYGVNS. Trimming removed 6 bases from V and 1 base from J, with 15 bases in between. CDR3 nucleotides: TGTGCCAGCAGAACTATCCAGGGGCCGAACACTGAAGCTTTCTTT. Its protein product is CASRTIQGPNTEAFF. The variable domain in full, completed from reference TRBV25-1 and TRBJ1-1, reads EADIYQTPRYLVIGTGKKITLECSQTMGHDKMYWYQQDPGMELHLIHYSYGVNSTEKGDLSSESTVSRIRTEHFPLTLESARPSHTSQYLCASRTIQGPNTEAFFGQGTRLTVV.

This clone occurred a few times. This sequence joins TRBV7-8 and TRBJ2-1; D gene uncertain. In germline, CDR1 is SGHVS, CDR2 FQNEAQ. V gave up 2 bases and J gave up 0 bases, with 17 bases separating them. The CDR3 extends over 18 amino acids. CDR3 in DNA: TGTGCCAGCAGCTTATCGGGCGTCCGCCTTTTCTCCTACAATGAGCAGTTCTTC. Protein: CASSLSGVRLFSYNEQFF. The full variable domain, its missing parts supplied by reference TRBV7-8 and TRBJ2-1, is GAGVSQSPRYKVAKRGQDVALRCDPISGHVSLFWYQQALGQGPEFLTYFQNEAQLDKSGLPSDRFFAERPEGSVSTLKIQRTQQEDSAVYLCASSLSGVRLFSYNEQFFGPGTRLTVL.

V and J are TRBV2 and TRBJ1-4; D is unclear. Trimming cost V 8 bases and J 6 bases, with 16 bases left between them. Germline loops: CDR1 SNHLY, CDR2 FYNNEI. CDR3 length: 14 amino acids. CDR3 loop: CASAQERMHEKLFF. CDR3 in DNA: TGTGCCAGCGCCCAGGAGAGGATGCATGAAAAACTGTTTTTT.

Notes on this clone: The sample carries other DNA sequences with the same CDR3. This sequence joins TRBV6-6 and TRBJ2-3, with D unresolved. This CDR3 has 12 residues. Germline lookup yields CDR1 MNHNY and CDR2 SVGAGI (reference sequence). V gave up 0 bases and J gave up 5 bases, with 3 bases separating them. CDR3 sequence reads: CASSYSGDTQYF. The CDR3 DNA reads TGTGCCAGCAGTTACTCAGGAGATACGCAGTATTTT.

This clone was detected only a few times. The V and J genes are TRBV28 and TRBJ1-2, with TRBD1 as a possible D gene (6 bases). The CDR3 extends over 15 amino acids. Germline-derived CDR1 and CDR2 are MDHEN and SYDVKM. V shed 6 bases and J shed 3 bases, with 17 bases lying between them. CDR3 region: CASRAGVHPHYGYTF. The CDR3 DNA sequence: TGTGCCAGCAGAGCAGGGGTCCATCCTCACTATGGCTACACCTTC.

The rearrangement uses TRBV10-3 and TRBJ1-1; no reliable D call. CDR1 and CDR2 from the germline V gene are ENHRY and SYGVKD. The CDR3 is made up of 13 amino acids. V shed 6 bases and J shed 0 bases, with 8 bases lying between them. This chain's CDR3 is CAIRPEMNTEAFF. Here the CDR3 DNA reads TGTGCCATCAGACCAGAGATGAACACTGAAGCTTTCTTT.

This chain uses TRBV11-2 with TRBJ2-5; D possibly matches TRBD1 or TRBD2 (5 bases each). In germline, CDR1 is SGHAT, CDR2 FQNNGV. V was trimmed by 5 bases and J by 7 bases, leaving 17 bases between them. The CDR3 is 14 residues long. CDR3 protein: CASSLVVGTRTQYF. DNA for the CDR3: TGTGCCAGCAGCCTGGTAGTCGGGACCAGGACCCAGTACTTC.

This sequence joins TRBV11-2 and TRBJ1-2; D gene ambiguous. Between the trimmed V and J ends, which lost 3 bases and 8 bases, there was a span of 13 bases. Looked up from germline, CDR1 is SGHAT and CDR2 is FQNNGV. CDR3 length: 13 amino acids. The CDR3, as DNA: TGTGCCAGCAGCTTCGAGGGAAACGTCGGCTACACCTTC. Its protein product is CASSFEGNVGYTF.